The 26 T cell receptor beta chains in this list originate from one sample, sequenced in a study of CD8 T cells in ankylosing spondylitis. General study points: Seemingly distinctive of ankylosing spondylitis blood was a TCR beta motif formed by eight highly homologous variants.

Their antigen targets remain unknown. TCRdb used MiXCR to reprocess the 5' RACE reads, holding one entry per CDR3 protein. The data hold about 540,000 distinct CDR3 sequences, with 10% to 15% observed a single time. The sample was blood, either unsorted or a sorted T cell fraction (not recorded which). These receptors all stem from a male donor with ankylosing spondylitis.

The genes are TRBV5-1 and TRBJ2-3, with 8 bases lining up with TRBD2. V was pared by 1 base and J by 2 bases, with 3 bases of the junction left unmatched. This CDR3 contains 15 residues. The V gene's germline CDR1 is SGHRS and CDR2 YFSETQ. The CDR3 protein is CASSLPSGLTDTQYF. The CDR3 DNA reads TGCGCCAGCAGCTTGCCTAGCGGGCTCACAGATACGCAGTATTTT. The entire variable domain, with the rest obtained from reference TRBV5-1 and TRBJ2-3, is as follows: KAGVTQTPRYLIKTRGQQVTLSCSPISGHRSVSWYQQTPGQGLQFLFEYFSETQRNKGNFPGRFSGRQFSNSRSEMNVSTLELGDSALYLCASSLPSGLTDTQYFGPGTRLTVL.

This clonotype was picked up a small number of times. V is TRBV20-1 and J is TRBJ2-3; 11 bases align to TRBD2. The CDR3 spans 14 residues. Trimming cost V 6 bases and J 2 bases; bases outside gene matches: 4. Germline assignment: CDR1 DFQATT and CDR2 SNEGSKA (reference sequence). CDR3 in DNA: TGCAGTGCGAGACTAGCGGGATTCACAGATACGCAGTATTTT. The encoded protein is CSARLAGFTDTQYF.

The CDR3 DNA reads as TGTGCCAGCAGTCTTCGACAGGGGATCACAGATACGCAGTATTTT. Its translation: CASSLRQGITDTQYF. This sequence joins TRBV12-3 or TRBV12-4 and TRBJ2-3; 8 bases agree with TRBD1. The CDR3 consists of 15 residues. Trimming at V came to 5 bases and at J to 2 bases, leaving 6 bases not matched to a gene.

This clonotype was detected a few times. The chain recombines TRBV5-1 with TRBJ2-1, with a possible D match to TRBD1 (7 bases). Germline CDR1 and CDR2: SGHRS and YFSETQ. The CDR3 runs 17 residues. Trimming cost V 4 bases and J 4 bases, with 21 bases left between them. CDR3 in DNA: TGCGCCAGCAGCCCTCACGGGAGACAGGGCCCTTACAATGAGCAGTTCTTC. Its translation is CASSPHGRQGPYNEQFF. Filled out from reference TRBV5-1 and TRBJ2-1, the complete variable domain reads KAGVTQTPRYLIKTRGQQVTLSCSPISGHRSVSWYQQTPGQGLQFLFEYFSETQRNKGNFPGRFSGRQFSNSRSEMNVSTLELGDSALYLCASSPHGRQGPYNEQFFGPGTRLTVL.

This rearrangement joins TRBV20-1 to TRBJ2-1, with TRBD2 matching over 13 bases. This CDR3 is built from 15 residues. The V segment lost 3 bases and the J segment 8 bases; nucleotides outside the gene matches: 7. Germline loops: CDR1 DFQATT, CDR2 SNEGSKA (reference sequence). The CDR3 is CSASWTTSGRYEQFF. CDR3 coding DNA: TGCAGTGCTAGTTGGACGACTAGCGGGAGGTATGAGCAGTTCTTC.

At least ten counts were recorded for this clonotype. V is TRBV12-3 or TRBV12-4 and J is TRBJ1-5, with a possible D match to TRBD1 (5 bases). The CDR3 is 15 residues long. V shed 3 bases and J shed 2 bases, with 11 bases lying between them. For the CDR3, the DNA is TGTGCCAGCAGTTTGTCGGCACAGGGCAATCAGCCCCAGCATTTT. Translation gives CASSLSAQGNQPQHF.

This clonotype was counted between two and nine times. The V and J genes are TRBV10-1 and TRBJ2-1; 12 nucleotides align to TRBD2. The CDR3 runs 15 residues. Germline trimming cut 2 bases from V and 7 bases from J; bases unmatched to any gene: 3. Looked up from germline, CDR1 is WNHNN and CDR2 is SYGVQD (reference sequence). CDR3 region: CASSEASGRGNEQFF. The CDR3 nucleotides read TGCGCCAGCAGTGAGGCTAGCGGGAGGGGAAATGAGCAGTTCTTC.

Regarding this clonotype: This could be a read error, since a much larger clone is one nucleotide away. This chain joins TRBV12-3 or TRBV12-4 and TRBJ1-5, with D possibly matching TRBD1 (5 bases). This CDR3 is 16 amino acids long. The CDR3 sequence is CASAPGADTSNQHQHF. DNA for the CDR3: TGTGCCAGCGCTCCCGGAGCGGACACTAGCAATCAGCACCAGCATTTT.

This chain joins TRBV27 and TRBJ2-7; D is ambiguous. The CDR3 length is 14 residues. The V end was cut by 2 bases, the J end by 2 bases, with 10 bases between. Germline-derived CDR1 and CDR2 are MNHEY and SMNVEV (reference sequence). As DNA, the CDR3 is TGTGCCAGCAGTTTAGGTTTGCGGACCTACGAGCAGTACTTC. It codes for CASSLGLRTYEQYF.

The chain joins TRBV20-1 to TRBJ1-1; D unclear. V was clipped by 0 bases and J by 1 base, with 12 bases between them. The CDR3 length is 15 residues. The germline CDR1 and CDR2 sequences are DFQATT and SNEGSKA (reference sequence). CDR3 loop: CSARDLRASNTEAFF. The CDR3 bases are TGCAGTGCTAGAGATCTTCGGGCGTCGAACACTGAAGCTTTCTTT.

This rearrangement joins TRBV18 to TRBJ2-5; TRBD1 agrees at 7 bases. CDR1 is KGHSH and CDR2 is LQKENI in the germline V gene. The CDR3 runs 15 residues. Trimming at V came to 2 bases and at J to 1 base, leaving 4 bases not matched to a gene. The CDR3 is CASSPLRQGQETQYF. CDR3 coding DNA: TGTGCCAGCTCACCATTAAGACAGGGCCAAGAGACCCAGTACTTC.

This clonotype appeared many times. The chain employs TRBV7-9 and TRBJ1-1; unclear D gene. V was pared by 4 bases and J by 3 bases, with 9 bases between. Germline lookup yields CDR1 SEHNR and CDR2 FQNEAQ (reference sequence). The CDR3 consists of 13 residues. The chain's CDR3 is CASSYNIYTEAFF. The CDR3 nucleotides are TGTGCCAGCAGCTATAATATCTACACTGAAGCTTTCTTT.

V gene TRBV30 combines with J gene TRBJ1-1; D uncertain. There are 15 residues in the CDR3. Trimming removed 1 base at V and 5 bases at J, with 17 bases between. Germline V lookup: CDR1 GTSNPN, CDR2 SVGIG (reference sequence). The CDR3 region has the DNA TGTGCCTGGAGTGACCCCCGGGTGGGGAGGACTGAAGCTTTCTTT. Encoded protein: CAWSDPRVGRTEAFF.

This chain links TRBV9 with TRBJ2-3; D remains ambiguous. Trimming took 4 bases from V and 4 from J, leaving 10 bases between them. From germline, CDR1 is SGDLS and CDR2 YYNGEE. CDR3 length: 13 residues. CDR3 loop: CASSRTVADTQYF. CDR3 coding DNA: TGTGCCAGCAGCCGGACGGTCGCAGATACGCAGTATTTT.

The chain joins TRBV18 to TRBJ2-2; 7 nucleotides agree with TRBD1. Germline assignment: CDR1 KGHSH and CDR2 LQKENI. The CDR3 covers 14 residues. V lost 4 bases to trimming and J lost 5 bases; unmatched junction nucleotides: 4. CDR3 protein: CASSRTGLTGELFF. CDR3 in DNA: TGTGCCAGCTCACGGACAGGCTTAACCGGGGAGCTGTTTTTT.

This chain uses TRBV7-9 with TRBJ2-1; D possibly uses TRBD1 or TRBD2 (6 bases each). V lost 0 bases to trimming and J lost 2 bases, with 11 bases between them. Germline CDR1 reads SEHNR; CDR2 reads FQNEAQ (reference sequence). There are 16 residues in the CDR3. The CDR3 reads CASSLAGGRTYNEQFF. DNA of the CDR3: TGTGCCAGCAGCTTAGCGGGGGGCCGAACCTACAATGAGCAGTTCTTC.

This clonotype was recorded at least ten times. The V and J genes are TRBV20-1 and TRBJ2-3; 11 nucleotides line up with TRBD2. V shed 8 bases and J 1 base; nucleotides not matched to a gene: 5. The CDR3 is 14 amino acids. Germline V lookup: CDR1 DFQATT, CDR2 SNEGSKA (reference sequence). The DNA of the CDR3 is TGCAGTTTAGCGGGAGGGATGGGCACAGATACGCAGTATTTT. Translation gives CSLAGGMGTDTQYF.

In this sample, this clonotype turned up a few times. The junction and the germline gene differ at one end; a read error may be behind it. This chain uses TRBV7-2 with TRBJ2-1; D not resolved. Germline CDR1 is SGHTA and CDR2 is FQGNSA. This CDR3 contains 17 residues. CDR3: CASSLGSGGISHNEQFF. The CDR3 coding sequence is TGTGCCAGCAGCTTAGGGTCGGGCGGCATCTCCCACAATGAGCAGTTCTTC.

The table lists this clonotype with a count of one. The V gene is TRBV15, the J gene TRBJ2-1, with a tentative D call TRBD1 (5 bases). In germline, CDR1 is LNHNV, CDR2 YYDKDF (reference sequence). The CDR3 has 14 residues. V was shortened by 8 bases and J by 1 base, with 12 bases between the two germline ends. This chain's CDR3 is CATRPRTSYNEQFF. CDR3 coding DNA: TGTGCCACCCGACCGAGGACATCCTACAATGAGCAGTTCTTC.

The chain carries TRBV12-3 or TRBV12-4 and TRBJ1-1; 7 bases line up with TRBD1. With 5 bases clipped from V and 1 base from J, the junction kept 7 bases outside the gene matches. The CDR3 totals 15 residues. In nucleotides, the CDR3 is TGTGCCAGCAGTCTGAAAGACAGGGAGAACACTGAAGCTTTCTTT. Protein: CASSLKDRENTEAFF.

This clonotype has more than one count but fewer than ten. The chain combines TRBV7-9 with TRBJ2-5; 15 bases are shared with TRBD2. The CDR3 runs 16 residues. V shed 5 bases and J 3 bases; nucleotides not matched to a gene: 4. Per germline, CDR1 SEHNR and CDR2 FQNEAQ (reference sequence). The CDR3 DNA reads TGTGCCAGCAGCCCTTGGACTAGCGGGAGGGAAGAGACCCAGTACTTC. Translation gives CASSPWTSGREETQYF.

V is TRBV4-2 and J is TRBJ1-2; perhaps TRBD1 as D (5 bases). The CDR3 length is 15 residues. The germline V gene encodes CDR1 LGHNA and CDR2 YNFKEQ. Trimming took 0 bases from V and 5 from J, leaving 13 bases between them. CDR3 DNA: TGTGCCAGCAGCCAAGACCCAGGGTTTCCTTATGGCTACACCTTC. Translated, it gives CASSQDPGFPYGYTF.

This chain joins TRBV12-3 or TRBV12-4 and TRBJ2-1; D ambiguous. This CDR3 is built from 13 residues. V gave up 7 bases and J gave up 4 bases, with 11 bases separating them. DNA for the CDR3: TGTGCCAGCACCAGCACCGTATACAATGAGCAGTTCTTC. Amino acids: CASTSTVYNEQFF.

The chain is built from TRBV10-2 and TRBJ1-2, with TRBD1 matching 7 bases. Trimming at V came to 2 bases and at J to 8 bases, leaving 14 bases not matched to a gene. CDR1 WSHSY and CDR2 SAAADI come from the germline V gene. This CDR3 has 16 amino acids. The CDR3 DNA sequence: TGCGCCAGCAGTGAGGGGCCCATGACAGGGATCGGAGGCTACACCTTC. Protein sequence: CASSEGPMTGIGGYTF.

This clonotype was counted at least ten times. The chain recombines TRBV19 with TRBJ2-3; 8 nucleotides agree with TRBD1. CDR3 length: 14 residues. V was pared by 3 bases and J by 6 bases, with 5 bases of the junction left unmatched. Germline assignment: CDR1 LNHDA and CDR2 SQIVND (reference sequence). In DNA, the CDR3 is TGTGCCAGTAGTATGCGACAGGGGATCGATACGCAGTATTTT. This gives the protein CASSMRQGIDTQYF. Together with reference TRBV19 and TRBJ2-3, the CDR3 gives the full variable domain: DGGITQSPKYLFRKEGQNVTLSCEQNLNHDAMYWYRQDPGQGLRLIYYSQIVNDFQKGDIAEGYSVSREKKESFPLTVTSAQKNPTAFYLCASSMRQGIDTQYFGPGTRLTVL.

This clonotype was found a few times. This sequence joins TRBV7-9 and TRBJ1-1; D unclear. CDR1 and CDR2 (germline): SEHNR, FQNEAQ (reference sequence). Trimming removed 7 bases from V and 1 base from J, with 10 bases in between. This CDR3 is 13 amino acids long. The DNA of the CDR3 is TGTGCCAGCACCGACTCGCGGAACACTGAAGCTTTCTTT. Protein: CASTDSRNTEAFF.